The source of this T cell receptor beta chain is a study of cytotoxic CD8 clonotypes in ibrutinib-treated CLL. Background on the study: Following treatment for a median about 12 months, range 6 to 36, response samples were then taken.

A remark on this clone: The antigen is unknown.

Trimming removed 4 bases at V and 7 bases at J, with 7 bases between. Germline V gene data show CDR1 as DFQATT and CDR2 as SNEGSKA (reference sequence). The CDR3 is made up of 10 amino acids. Investigators sought sequencing depths of between 1 in 200,000 and 1 in 1 million T cells. Measured with immunoSEQ multiplex PCR; TCRdb has only the in-frame clones, and not every one. The data hold some 23,000 clones, with approximately 71% observed a single time. Study-wide results and caveats: Baseline clonality was higher than in age-matched healthy donors and moved in step with circulating CD8+ T-cell counts.

This chain links TRBV20-1 with TRBJ1-2; D is ambiguous. Specimen: PBMCs, collected after 12 months of ibrutinib treatment. The receptor comes from a human donor with chronic lymphocytic leukemia. CDR3 in DNA: TGCAGTGCTACAGGAGTTGGCTACACCTTC. It translates to CSATGVGYTF.